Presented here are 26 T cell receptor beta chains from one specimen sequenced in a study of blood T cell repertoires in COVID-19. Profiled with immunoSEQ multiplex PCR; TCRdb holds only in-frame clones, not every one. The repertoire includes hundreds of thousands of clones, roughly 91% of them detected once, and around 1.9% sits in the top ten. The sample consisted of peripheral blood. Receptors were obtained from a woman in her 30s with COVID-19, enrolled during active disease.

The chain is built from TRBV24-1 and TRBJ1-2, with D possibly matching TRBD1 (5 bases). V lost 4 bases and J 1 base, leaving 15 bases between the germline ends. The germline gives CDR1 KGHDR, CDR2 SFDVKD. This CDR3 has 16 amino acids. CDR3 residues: CATSDRDSPLNYGYTF. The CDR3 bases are TGTGCCACCAGTGACCGTGACAGTCCCCTTAACTATGGCTACACCTTC.

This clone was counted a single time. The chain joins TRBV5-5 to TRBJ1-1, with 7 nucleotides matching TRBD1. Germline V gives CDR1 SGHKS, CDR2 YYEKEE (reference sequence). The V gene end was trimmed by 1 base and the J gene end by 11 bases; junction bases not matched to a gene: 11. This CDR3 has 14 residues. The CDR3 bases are TGTGCCAGCAGCTTGAACGACAGGGCGTCAAGTGCTTTCTTT. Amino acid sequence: CASSLNDRASSAFF.

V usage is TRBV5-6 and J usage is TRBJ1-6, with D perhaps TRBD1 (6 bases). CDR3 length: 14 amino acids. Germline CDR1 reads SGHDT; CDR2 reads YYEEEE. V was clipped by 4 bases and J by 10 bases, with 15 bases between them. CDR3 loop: CASSNGPGESPLHF. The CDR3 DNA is TGTGCCAGCAGCAACGGACCAGGGGAGTCACCCCTCCACTTT.

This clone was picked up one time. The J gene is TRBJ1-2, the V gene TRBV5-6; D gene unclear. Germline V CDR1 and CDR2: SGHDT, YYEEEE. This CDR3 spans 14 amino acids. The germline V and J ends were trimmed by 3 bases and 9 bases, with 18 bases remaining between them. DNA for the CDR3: TGTGCCAGCAGCTACCCGGACGGCGGGAATCGCTACACCTTC. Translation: CASSYPDGGNRYTF. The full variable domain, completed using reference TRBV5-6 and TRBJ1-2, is DAGVTQSPTHLIKTRGQQVTLRCSPKSGHDTVSWYQQALGQGPQFIFQYYEEEERQRGNFPDRFSGHQFPNYSSELNVNALLLGDSALYLCASSYPDGGNRYTFGSGTRLTVV.

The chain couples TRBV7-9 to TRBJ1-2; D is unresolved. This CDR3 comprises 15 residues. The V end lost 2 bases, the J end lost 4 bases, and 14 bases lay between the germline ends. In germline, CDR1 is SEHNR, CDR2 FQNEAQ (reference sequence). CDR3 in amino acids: CASSLPSPGLYGYTF. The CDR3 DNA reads TGTGCCAGCAGCTTACCCTCGCCAGGTCTCTATGGCTACACCTTC.

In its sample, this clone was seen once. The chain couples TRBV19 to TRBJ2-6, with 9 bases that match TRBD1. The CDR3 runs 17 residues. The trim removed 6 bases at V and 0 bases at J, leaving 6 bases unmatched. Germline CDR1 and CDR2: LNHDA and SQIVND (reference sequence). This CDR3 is CASSPGQGSSGANVLTF. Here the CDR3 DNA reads TGTGCCAGTAGCCCGGGACAGGGATCCTCTGGGGCCAACGTCCTGACTTTC.

The CDR3: CASSARRGANTGELFF. As DNA, the CDR3 is TGTGCCAGCAGTGCACGACGGGGGGCGAACACCGGGGAGCTGTTTTTT. This chain uses TRBV6-1 with TRBJ2-2; 7 bases map to TRBD2. The CDR3 loop spans 16 amino acids. Trimming cost V 4 bases and J 0 bases; bases outside gene matches: 5. Germline V gene data show CDR1 as MNHNS and CDR2 as SASEGT.

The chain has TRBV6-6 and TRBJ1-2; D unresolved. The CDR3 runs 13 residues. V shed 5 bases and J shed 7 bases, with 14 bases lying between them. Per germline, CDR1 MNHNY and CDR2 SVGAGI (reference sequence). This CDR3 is CASSQDSIGGYTF. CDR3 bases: TGTGCCAGCAGTCAAGACTCCATCGGTGGCTACACCTTC.

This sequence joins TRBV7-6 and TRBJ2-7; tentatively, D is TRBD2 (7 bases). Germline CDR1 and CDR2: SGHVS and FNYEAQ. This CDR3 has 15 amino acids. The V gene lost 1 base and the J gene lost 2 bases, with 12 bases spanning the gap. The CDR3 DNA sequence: TGTGCCAGCAGCTTAGGCGGGGGCCCAACCTACGAGCAGTACGTC. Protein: CASSLGGGPTYEQYV.

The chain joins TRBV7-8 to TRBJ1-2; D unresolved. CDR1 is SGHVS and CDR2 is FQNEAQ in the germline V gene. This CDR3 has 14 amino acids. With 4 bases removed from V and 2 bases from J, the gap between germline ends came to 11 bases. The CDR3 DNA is TGTGCCAGCAGCTATCGTGGGCGAAACTATGGCTACACCTTC. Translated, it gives CASSYRGRNYGYTF. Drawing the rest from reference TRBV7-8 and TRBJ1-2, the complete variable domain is GAGVSQSPRYKVAKRGQDVALRCDPISGHVSLFWYQQALGQGPEFLTYFQNEAQLDKSGLPSDRFFAERPEGSVSTLKIQRTQQEDSAVYLCASSYRGRNYGYTFGSGTRLTVV.

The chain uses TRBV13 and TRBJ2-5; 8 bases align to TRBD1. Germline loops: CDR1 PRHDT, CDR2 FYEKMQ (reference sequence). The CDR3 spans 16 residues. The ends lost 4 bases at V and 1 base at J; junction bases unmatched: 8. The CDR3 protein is CASSSTGTGRQETQYF. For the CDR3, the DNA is TGTGCCAGCAGCTCTACCGGGACAGGCCGCCAAGAGACCCAGTACTTC.

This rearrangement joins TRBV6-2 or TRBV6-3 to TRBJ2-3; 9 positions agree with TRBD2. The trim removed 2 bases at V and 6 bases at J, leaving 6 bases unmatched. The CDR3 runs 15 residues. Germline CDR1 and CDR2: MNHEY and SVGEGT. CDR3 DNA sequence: TGTGCCAGCAGTTACCAGGCGGGGGGGCCGGATACGCAGTATTTT. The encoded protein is CASSYQAGGPDTQYF.

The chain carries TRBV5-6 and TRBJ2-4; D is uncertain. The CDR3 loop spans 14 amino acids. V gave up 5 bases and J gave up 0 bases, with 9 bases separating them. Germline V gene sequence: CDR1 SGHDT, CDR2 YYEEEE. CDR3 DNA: TGTGCCAGCAGGAGAGGCCTAGCCAAAAACATTCAGTACTTC. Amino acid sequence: CASRRGLAKNIQYF. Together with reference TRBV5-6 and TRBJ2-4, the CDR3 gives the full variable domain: DAGVTQSPTHLIKTRGQQVTLRCSPKSGHDTVSWYQQALGQGPQFIFQYYEEEERQRGNFPDRFSGHQFPNYSSELNVNALLLGDSALYLCASRRGLAKNIQYFGAGTRLSVL.

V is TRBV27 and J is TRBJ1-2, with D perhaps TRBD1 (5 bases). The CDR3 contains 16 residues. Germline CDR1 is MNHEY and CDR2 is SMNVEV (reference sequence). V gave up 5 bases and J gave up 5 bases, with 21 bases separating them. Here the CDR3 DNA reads TGTGCCAGCAGTGAGTTTTATCCCCTCCGGGGGTATGGCTACACCTTC. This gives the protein CASSEFYPLRGYGYTF.

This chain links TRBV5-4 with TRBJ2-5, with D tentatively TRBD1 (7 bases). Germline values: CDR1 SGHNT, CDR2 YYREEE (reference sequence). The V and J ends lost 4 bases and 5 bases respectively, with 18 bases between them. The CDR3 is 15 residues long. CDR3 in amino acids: CASSAGQTSLETQYF. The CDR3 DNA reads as TGTGCCAGCAGCGCGGGACAGACGTCGCTGGAGACCCAGTACTTC.

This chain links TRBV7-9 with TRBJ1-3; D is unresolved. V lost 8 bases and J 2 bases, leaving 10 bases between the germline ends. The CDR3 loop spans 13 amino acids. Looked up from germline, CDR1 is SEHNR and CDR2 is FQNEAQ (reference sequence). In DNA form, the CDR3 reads TGTGCCAGCGATAGCGGAGCTGGAAACACCATATATTTT. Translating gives CASDSGAGNTIYF.

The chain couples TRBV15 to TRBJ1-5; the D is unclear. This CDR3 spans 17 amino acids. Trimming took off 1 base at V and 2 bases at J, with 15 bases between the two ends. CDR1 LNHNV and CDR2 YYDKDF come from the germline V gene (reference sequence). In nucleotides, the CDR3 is TGTGCCACCAGCAGAGGGGTCGGGCAGGAGGGCAATCAGCCCCAGCATTTT. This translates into CATSRGVGQEGNQPQHF.

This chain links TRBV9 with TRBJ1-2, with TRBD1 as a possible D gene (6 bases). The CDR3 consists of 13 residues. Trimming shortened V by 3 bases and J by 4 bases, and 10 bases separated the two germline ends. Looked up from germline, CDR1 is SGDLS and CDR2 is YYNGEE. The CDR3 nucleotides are TGTGCCAGCAGCGCAGCGACAGGCTATGGCTACACCTTC. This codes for CASSAATGYGYTF. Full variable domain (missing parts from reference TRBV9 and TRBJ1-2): DSGVTQTPKHLITATGQRVTLRCSPRSGDLSVYWYQQSLDQGLQFLIQYYNGEERAKGNILERFSAQQFPDLHSELNLSSLELGDSALYFCASSAATGYGYTFGSGTRLTVV.

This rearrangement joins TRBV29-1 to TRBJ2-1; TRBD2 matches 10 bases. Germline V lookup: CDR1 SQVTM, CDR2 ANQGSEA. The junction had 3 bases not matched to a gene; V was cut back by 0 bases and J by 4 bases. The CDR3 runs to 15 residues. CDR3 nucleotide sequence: TGCAGCGTTGAAGAAAGGACTAGCGGATACAATGAGCAGTTCTTC. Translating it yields CSVEERTSGYNEQFF.

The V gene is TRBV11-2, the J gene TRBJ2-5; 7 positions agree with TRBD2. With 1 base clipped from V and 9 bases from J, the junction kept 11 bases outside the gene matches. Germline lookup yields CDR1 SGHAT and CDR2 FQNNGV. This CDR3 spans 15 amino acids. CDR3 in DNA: TGTGCCAGCAGCTTAGGTCTGGCGGGGGAAATGGCCCAGTACTTC. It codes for CASSLGLAGEMAQYF.

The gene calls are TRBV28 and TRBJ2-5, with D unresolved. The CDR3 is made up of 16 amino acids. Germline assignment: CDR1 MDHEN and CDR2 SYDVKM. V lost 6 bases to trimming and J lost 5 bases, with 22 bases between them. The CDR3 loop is CASRTVSQVVPETQYF. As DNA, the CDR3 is TGTGCCAGCAGAACGGTGTCCCAAGTGGTACCGGAGACCCAGTACTTC.

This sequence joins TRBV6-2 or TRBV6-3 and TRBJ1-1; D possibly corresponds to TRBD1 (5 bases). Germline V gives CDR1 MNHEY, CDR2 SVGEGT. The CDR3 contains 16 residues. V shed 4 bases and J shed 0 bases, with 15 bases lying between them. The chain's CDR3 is CASSSLGGRVNTEAFF. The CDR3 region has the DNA TGTGCCAGCAGTTCCTTGGGGGGGAGAGTGAACACTGAAGCTTTCTTT.

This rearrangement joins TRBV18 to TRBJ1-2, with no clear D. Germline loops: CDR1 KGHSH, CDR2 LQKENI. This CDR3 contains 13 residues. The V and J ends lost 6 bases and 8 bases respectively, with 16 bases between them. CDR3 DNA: TGTGCCAGCTCCCAACAGAGGGCCCTGGGCTACACCTTC. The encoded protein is CASSQQRALGYTF.

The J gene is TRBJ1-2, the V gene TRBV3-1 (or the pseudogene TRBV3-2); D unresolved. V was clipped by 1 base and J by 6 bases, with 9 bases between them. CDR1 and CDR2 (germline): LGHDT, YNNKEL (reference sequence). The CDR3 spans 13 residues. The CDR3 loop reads CASSQGFGDGYTF. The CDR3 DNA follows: TGTGCCAGCAGCCAAGGATTCGGTGATGGCTACACCTTC.

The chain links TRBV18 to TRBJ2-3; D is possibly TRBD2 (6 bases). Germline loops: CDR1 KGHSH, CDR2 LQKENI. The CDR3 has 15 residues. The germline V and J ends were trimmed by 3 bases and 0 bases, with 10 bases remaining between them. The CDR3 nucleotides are TGTGCCAGCTCACCCGTGGGGAGGAGCACAGATACGCAGTATTTT. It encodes CASSPVGRSTDTQYF. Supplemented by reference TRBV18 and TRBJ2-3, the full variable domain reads NAGVMQNPRHLVRRRGQEARLRCSPMKGHSHVYWYRQLPEEGLKFMVYLQKENIIDESGMPKERFSAEFPKEGPSILRIQQVVRGDSAAYFCASSPVGRSTDTQYFGPGTRLTVL.

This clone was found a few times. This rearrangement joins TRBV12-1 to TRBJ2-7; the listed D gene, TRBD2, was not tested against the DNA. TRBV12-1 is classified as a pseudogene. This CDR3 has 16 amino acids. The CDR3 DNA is TGTGCCAGCAGCTTACTAGCCCGGGGGGATTTCTACGAGCAGTACGTC. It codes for CASSLLARGDFYEQYV.